Shown below are 31 T cell receptor beta chains from a single sample sequenced in a study of cytomegalovirus exposure and HLA in healthy donors. PCR amplification relied on 60 Vbeta primers (plus 13 Jbeta primers). Assay used: immunoSEQ multiplex PCR; TCRdb lists only in-frame clones, some missing. In the table there are 110,000 or so clones, 77% of which are singletons. The source material was PBMCs. The receptors come from a man aged 18 to 29 in good health and CMV-seropositive.

The chain is built from TRBV6-6 and TRBJ1-1, with TRBD1 identical over 9 bases. V was pared by 6 bases and J by 6 bases, with 8 bases of the junction left unmatched. The CDR3 spans 14 residues. CDR1 and CDR2 from the germline V gene are MNHNY and SVGAGI (reference sequence). CDR3 in DNA: TGTGCCAGCAGCCTTGACAGGGGGGTGTCTGAAGCTTTCTTT. It codes for CASSLDRGVSEAFF.

The rearrangement joins TRBV28 to TRBJ1-2, with D possibly matching TRBD1 (5 bases). CDR1 is MDHEN and CDR2 is SYDVKM in the germline V gene. V was pared by 2 bases and J by 8 bases, with 18 bases between. CDR3 length: 15 residues. This CDR3 reads CASSLTGDRMEGYTF. Written as DNA, the CDR3 is TGTGCCAGCAGTTTAACGGGGGATCGGATGGAAGGCTACACCTTC.

The gene calls are TRBV6-5 and TRBJ2-5, with 11 bases fitting TRBD2. The CDR3 loop spans 14 amino acids. Germline trimming cut 5 bases from V and 3 bases from J; bases unmatched to any gene: 2. Per germline, CDR1 MNHEY and CDR2 SVGAGI. The CDR3 DNA is TGTGCCAGCAGTAGACTAGCGGGAAAAGAGACCCAGTACTTC. Its translation is CASSRLAGKETQYF.

V is TRBV7-9 and J is TRBJ1-5, with TRBD1 matching over 8 bases. The CDR3 has 15 residues. Germline V gives CDR1 SEHNR, CDR2 FQNEAQ (reference sequence). The J segment lost 7 bases and the V segment lost 4 bases, leaving 9 bases of the junction unmatched. The CDR3 region has the DNA TGTGCCAGCAGCTCCGAGACAGGGGTCGGCCAGCCCCAGCATTTT. It encodes CASSSETGVGQPQHF.

The chain links TRBV6-5 to TRBJ1-2, with 7 bases lining up with TRBD1. The trim removed 5 bases at V and 5 bases at J, leaving 5 bases unmatched. This CDR3 region has 13 residues. Germline assignment: CDR1 MNHEY and CDR2 SVGAGI. CDR3 sequence (DNA): TGTGCCAGCAGTCTTAGACAGGGATATGGCTACACCTTC. Translation gives CASSLRQGYGYTF.

The chain uses TRBV4-1 and TRBJ2-7, with 7 bases lining up with TRBD1. The CDR3 runs 15 residues. In germline, CDR1 is MGHRA, CDR2 YSYEKL. After removal of 0 bases from V and 9 bases from J, the junction contained 11 bases not matched to a gene. The CDR3 sequence is CASSQDSGTDPGQYF. The CDR3 nucleotides read TGCGCCAGCAGCCAAGACTCTGGGACAGACCCGGGGCAGTACTTC.

This clone has only a few counts. V is TRBV5-1 and J is TRBJ1-1; 11 bases are shared with TRBD1. The CDR3 contains 14 residues. In germline, CDR1 is SGHRS, CDR2 YFSETQ. The trim removed 3 bases at V and 7 bases at J, leaving 5 bases unmatched. The chain's CDR3 is CASSSGQGVGEAFF. The CDR3 nucleotides are TGCGCCAGCAGCTCGGGACAGGGGGTTGGTGAAGCTTTCTTT.

V is TRBV5-6 and J is TRBJ2-7; D might be TRBD2 (5 bases). Germline CDR1 and CDR2: SGHDT and YYEEEE. The CDR3 contains 19 residues. V was trimmed by 2 bases and J by 3 bases, leaving 27 bases between them. CDR3 protein: CASSFGRKDYIGSRYEQYF. The CDR3 DNA follows: TGTGCCAGCAGCTTTGGCAGAAAAGACTATATAGGAAGCCGCTACGAGCAGTACTTC.

In this sample, this clone turned up a few times. The chain employs TRBV27 and TRBJ2-1; the D is unclear. Between the trimmed V and J ends, which lost 4 bases and 0 bases, there was a span of 7 bases. The CDR3 contains 14 residues. The germline CDR1 and CDR2 sequences are MNHEY and SMNVEV (reference sequence). The CDR3 DNA reads as TGTGCCAGCAGTTCCGCCAGCTCCTACAATGAGCAGTTCTTC. Amino acid sequence: CASSSASSYNEQFF.

This sequence joins TRBV10-3 and TRBJ2-7; possible D gene TRBD1, 6 bases. CDR1 is ENHRY and CDR2 is SYGVKD in the germline V gene. The CDR3 consists of 14 residues. Trimming stripped 3 bases from V and 2 bases from J, with 11 bases between. DNA for the CDR3: TGTGCCATCAGTGACCGGGACAACCCCTACGAGCAGTACTTC. This codes for CAISDRDNPYEQYF.

The rearrangement uses TRBV5-4 and TRBJ1-1; no clear D. The CDR3 runs 11 residues. Germline lookup yields CDR1 SGHNT and CDR2 YYREEE (reference sequence). Trimming shortened V by 3 bases and J by 6 bases, and 6 bases separated the two germline ends. CDR3 DNA sequence: TGTGCCAGCAGCTCCCTATCTGAAGCTTTCTTT. As protein: CASSSLSEAFF.

This clone was observed a handful of times. V usage is TRBV5-4 and J usage is TRBJ1-1; the D gene is possibly TRBD1 (6 bases). Germline V gene data show CDR1 as SGHNT and CDR2 as YYREEE (reference sequence). The CDR3 consists of 15 residues. The ends were cut back, 3 bases at V and 1 base at J, with 13 bases in the middle. The CDR3, as DNA: TGTGCCAGCAGCTCTAAGGACAGATCGAACACTGAAGCTTTCTTT. It yields the protein CASSSKDRSNTEAFF.

The count of this clone is one. The gene calls are TRBV29-1 and TRBJ2-3; D ambiguous. The V gene lost 4 bases and the J gene lost 4 bases, with 9 bases spanning the gap. Germline values: CDR1 SQVTM, CDR2 ANQGSEA. The CDR3 contains 12 residues. CDR3 amino acids: CSVAQAPDTQYF. The CDR3 nucleotides are TGCAGCGTTGCGCAGGCTCCAGATACGCAGTATTTT.

V is TRBV10-3 and J is TRBJ2-3, with 10 bases identical to TRBD1. CDR1 and CDR2 from the germline V gene are ENHRY and SYGVKD. V shed 8 bases, J shed 2 bases, and the junction held 13 bases outside the gene matches. The CDR3 has 17 amino acids. Here the CDR3 reads CAIGASRDRGNTDTQYF. The CDR3 coding sequence is TGTGCCATCGGGGCTTCTAGGGACAGGGGAAACACAGATACGCAGTATTTT.

The chain has TRBV6-1 and TRBJ2-1; 9 bases match TRBD2. CDR1 MNHNS and CDR2 SASEGT come from the germline V gene. CDR3 length: 15 amino acids. V gave up 1 base and J gave up 4 bases; unmatched junction bases: 2. The CDR3 region has the DNA TGTGCCAGCAGTGAAGGGACTAGCGTGTACAATGAGCAGTTCTTC. Translated, it gives CASSEGTSVYNEQFF.

The chain is built from TRBV5-6 and TRBJ2-7; a possible D gene is TRBD2 (7 bases). V lost 0 bases and J lost 7, with 14 bases in between. The CDR3 extends over 14 amino acids. The germline CDR1 and CDR2 sequences are SGHDT and YYEEEE. The DNA for the CDR3 is TGTGCCAGCAGCTTGGGGGGGGGCGGGGGAGAGCAGTACTTC. Translation gives CASSLGGGGGEQYF.

This chain uses TRBV11-3 with TRBJ2-5, with 7 positions matching TRBD2. Germline V gene sequence: CDR1 SGHNT, CDR2 YENEEA. This CDR3 has 14 residues. The J segment lost 5 bases and the V segment lost 5 bases, leaving 8 bases of the junction unmatched. For the CDR3, the DNA is TGTGCCAGCAGCCCATCGGGGGGTCGTGAGACCCAGTACTTC. Encoded protein: CASSPSGGRETQYF.

V and J are TRBV13 and TRBJ2-1; 11 bases fit TRBD2. Germline V gene data show CDR1 as PRHDT and CDR2 as FYEKMQ (reference sequence). The V segment lost 4 bases and the J segment 3 bases; nucleotides outside the gene matches: 2. This CDR3 is built from 15 residues. The CDR3 region is CASSSGTSGYNEQFF. CDR3 sequence (DNA): TGTGCCAGCAGCTCCGGGACTAGCGGCTACAATGAGCAGTTCTTC.

The chain carries TRBV28 and TRBJ1-6, with 7 bases that match TRBD1. The germline CDR1 and CDR2 sequences are MDHEN and SYDVKM. This CDR3 contains 17 residues. J gave up 0 bases and V 0 bases, and 2 bases lay outside the gene matches. Here the CDR3 reads CASSLWGQSSYNSPLHF. For the CDR3, the DNA is TGTGCCAGCAGTTTATGGGGACAGAGCTCCTATAATTCACCCCTCCACTTT.

V gene TRBV6-1 combines with J gene TRBJ1-1; D gene unclear. There are 14 residues in the CDR3. Trimming took 3 bases from V and 5 from J, leaving 13 bases between them. CDR1 and CDR2 (germline): MNHNS, SASEGT. As DNA, the CDR3 is TGTGCCAGCAGTGAGTTAGATAGGAGTACTGAAGCTTTCTTT. It codes for CASSELDRSTEAFF.

CDR3 coding DNA: TGTGCCAGCAGTTATACAATCCTAGTCAATGAGCAGTTCTTC. This sequence encodes CASSYTILVNEQFF. The chain uses TRBV6-6 and TRBJ2-1; D gene ambiguous. Germline V gives CDR1 MNHNY, CDR2 SVGAGI (reference sequence). The V end was cut by 3 bases, the J end by 6 bases, with 12 bases between. The CDR3 runs to 14 residues.

The count of this clone is one. V and J are TRBV10-3 and TRBJ2-7, with 9 bases lining up with TRBD2. V dropped 7 bases and J dropped 7; count of bases not matched to a gene: 17. CDR1 and CDR2 from the germline V gene are ENHRY and SYGVKD. The CDR3 sequence is 16 residues long. CDR3: CAITSPGASGTGEQYF. The CDR3 DNA reads as TGTGCCATCACCTCCCCGGGGGCTAGCGGGACTGGGGAGCAGTACTTC.

The chain is built from TRBV7-6 and TRBJ1-1, with 7 positions matching TRBD1. Per germline, CDR1 SGHVS and CDR2 FNYEAQ. J lost 1 base, V lost 7 bases, and 12 bases had no gene match. This CDR3 has 16 residues. In nucleotides, the CDR3 is TGTGCCAGCATGGGAGAAACAGGGGCAGGGAACACTGAAGCTTTCTTT. Protein: CASMGETGAGNTEAFF.

The chain recombines TRBV5-1 with TRBJ1-6; D gene uncertain. Per the germline V gene, CDR1 is SGHRS and CDR2 is YFSETQ. The CDR3 loop spans 16 amino acids. V dropped 0 bases and J dropped 6 bases, with 13 bases sitting between them. Here the CDR3 reads CASSLDPGKLNSPLHF. The DNA of the CDR3 is TGCGCCAGCAGCTTGGATCCAGGCAAGCTTAATTCACCCCTCCACTTT. The complete variable domain, with remaining parts taken from reference TRBV5-1 and TRBJ1-6, reads KAGVTQTPRYLIKTRGQQVTLSCSPISGHRSVSWYQQTPGQGLQFLFEYFSETQRNKGNFPGRFSGRQFSNSRSEMNVSTLELGDSALYLCASSLDPGKLNSPLHFGNGTRLTVT.

This clone was observed a handful of times. The gene calls are TRBV5-8 and TRBJ2-3, with 8 positions matching TRBD1. Trimming cost V 5 bases and J 4 bases; bases outside gene matches: 9. The germline gives CDR1 SGHTS, CDR2 YDEGEE. The CDR3 contains 15 residues. This chain's CDR3 is CASSFTGGVADTQYF. Here the CDR3 DNA reads TGTGCCAGCAGTTTCACAGGGGGTGTTGCAGATACGCAGTATTTT.

This clone came up a few times. The chain joins TRBV27 to TRBJ1-1; 7 positions match TRBD1. The CDR3 has 15 residues. From germline, CDR1 is MNHEY and CDR2 SMNVEV (reference sequence). Trimming removed 6 bases from V and 0 bases from J; junction bases left unmatched: 7. This chain's CDR3 is CASRIQGPMNTEAFF. For the CDR3, the DNA is TGTGCCAGCAGAATACAGGGGCCTATGAACACTGAAGCTTTCTTT.

The chain links TRBV30 to TRBJ2-7; perhaps TRBD1 as D (5 bases). With 0 bases removed from V and 3 bases from J, the gap between germline ends came to 12 bases. The CDR3 has 14 amino acids. Germline CDR1 reads GTSNPN; CDR2 reads SVGIG (reference sequence). The CDR3 protein is CAWSVGQGGYEQYF. The CDR3 nucleotides read TGTGCCTGGAGTGTGGGTCAGGGCGGCTACGAGCAGTACTTC.

This chain connects TRBV29-1 to TRBJ1-1; the D gene is possibly TRBD1 (6 bases). Per germline, CDR1 SQVTM and CDR2 ANQGSEA. The CDR3 contains 15 residues. Between the trimmed V and J ends, which lost 8 bases and 4 bases, there was a span of 23 bases. CDR3 loop: CSLRGAGSLVTEAFF. The CDR3 region has the DNA TGCAGCCTTCGGGGGGCAGGGAGTCTGGTCACTGAAGCTTTCTTT.

This clone was counted a few times. J is TRBJ2-6 and V is TRBV14; D is perhaps TRBD2 (5 bases). CDR1 is SGHDN, CDR2 FVKESK, per germline. V lost 0 bases and J lost 1, with 10 bases in between. The CDR3 consists of 17 residues. CDR3 amino acids: CASSQDWRMSGANVLTF. As DNA, the CDR3 is TGTGCCAGCAGCCAAGATTGGAGGATGTCTGGGGCCAACGTCCTGACTTTC.

This clone has a handful of counts. The genes are TRBV7-3 and TRBJ2-7; TRBD2 might be the D (6 bases). The CDR3 is 13 amino acids. Germline V gene lookup returns CDR1 SGHTA and CDR2 FQGTGA. Trimming took 4 bases from V and 4 from J, leaving 11 bases between them. CDR3 sequence (DNA): TGTGCCAGCAGCTATCACCGGGAGTACGAGCAGTACTTC. Its protein is CASSYHREYEQYF.

This clone was recorded only once. The V call is TRBV5-4, the J call TRBJ1-2, with 7 bases fitting TRBD1. The CDR3 spans 13 residues. Losses at the gene ends were 0 bases for V and 8 bases for J; bases not matched to a gene: 4. The germline CDR1 and CDR2 sequences are SGHNT and YYREEE (reference sequence). CDR3 DNA sequence: TGTGCCAGCAGCTTGGGACAGGGATGGGGCTACACCTTC. Residues: CASSLGQGWGYTF.